This passage covers 2 T cell receptor beta chains from one sample sequenced in a study of control samples from healthy donors and cancer patients. Libraries were prepared by immunoSEQ multiplex PCR; TCRdb keeps only in-frame clonotypes and omits some of them. The sample gives 170,000 or so clones, about 94% of which show up once; about 9.3% is in the top ten. The source material was blood. The receptors shown here come from a woman aged 35 to 49 in good health.

About this clone itself: Different DNA sequences within this sample yield the same CDR3. The rearrangement links TRBV5-6 to TRBJ1-5; a weak D match, TRBD1 (5 bases). This CDR3 region has 13 residues. Trimming left V 0 bases short and J 5 bases short, with 6 bases between. The germline V gene has CDR1 SGHDT and CDR2 YYEEEE. The CDR3 spells CASSLGGYQPQHF. For the CDR3, the DNA is TGTGCCAGCAGCTTGGGGGGCTATCAGCCCCAGCATTTT.

The chain recombines TRBV3-1 (or the pseudogene TRBV3-2) with TRBJ1-2, with no clear D. Germline lookup yields CDR1 LGHDT and CDR2 YNNKEL (reference sequence). The CDR3 loop spans 14 amino acids. V gave up 1 base and J gave up 4 bases, with 10 bases separating them. The CDR3 region has the DNA TGTGCCAGCAGCCAAGCCACCCTGGGCTATGGCTACACCTTC. Encoded protein: CASSQATLGYGYTF.